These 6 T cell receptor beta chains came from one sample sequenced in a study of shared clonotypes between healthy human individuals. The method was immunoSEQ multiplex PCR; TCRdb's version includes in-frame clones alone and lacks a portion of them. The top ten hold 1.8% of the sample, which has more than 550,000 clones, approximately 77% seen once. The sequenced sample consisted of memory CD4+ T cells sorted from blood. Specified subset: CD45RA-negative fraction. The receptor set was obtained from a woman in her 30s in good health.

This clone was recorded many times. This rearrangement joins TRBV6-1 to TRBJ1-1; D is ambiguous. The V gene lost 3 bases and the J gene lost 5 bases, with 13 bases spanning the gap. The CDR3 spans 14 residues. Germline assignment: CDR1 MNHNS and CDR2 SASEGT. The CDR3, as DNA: TGTGCCAGCAGTGACGGGGTAGATAATACTGAAGCTTTCTTT. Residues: CASSDGVDNTEAFF.

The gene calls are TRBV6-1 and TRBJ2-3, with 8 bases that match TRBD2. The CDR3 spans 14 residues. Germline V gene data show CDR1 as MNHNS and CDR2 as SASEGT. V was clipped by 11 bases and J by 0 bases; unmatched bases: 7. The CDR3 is CAVLKRGSTDTQYF. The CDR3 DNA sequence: TGTGCCGTCCTGAAGCGGGGGAGCACAGATACGCAGTATTTT.

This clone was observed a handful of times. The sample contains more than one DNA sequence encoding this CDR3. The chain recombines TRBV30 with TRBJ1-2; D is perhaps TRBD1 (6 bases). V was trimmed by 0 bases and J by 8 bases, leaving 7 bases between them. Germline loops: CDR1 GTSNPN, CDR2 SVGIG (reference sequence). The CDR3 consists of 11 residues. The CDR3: CAWSVGGGYTF. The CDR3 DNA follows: TGTGCCTGGAGTGTAGGGGGGGGCTACACCTTC.

In DNA, the CDR3 is TGTGCCAGCAGTTGGACACGGGACTACGAGCAGTACTTC. Protein sequence: CASSWTRDYEQYF. The rearrangement uses TRBV28 and TRBJ2-5; D may correspond to TRBD1 or TRBD2 (5 bases each). The J call may not be correct, given that the DNA end is closer to TRBJ2-7. From germline, CDR1 is MDHEN and CDR2 SYDVKM. The CDR3 loop spans 13 amino acids.

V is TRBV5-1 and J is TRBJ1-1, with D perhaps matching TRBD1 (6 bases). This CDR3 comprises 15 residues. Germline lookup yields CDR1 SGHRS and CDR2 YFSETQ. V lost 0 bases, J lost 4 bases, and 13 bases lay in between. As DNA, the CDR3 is TGCGCCAGCAGCTTGGCCGGCAGGGGTGGCACTGAAGCTTTCTTT. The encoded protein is CASSLAGRGGTEAFF.

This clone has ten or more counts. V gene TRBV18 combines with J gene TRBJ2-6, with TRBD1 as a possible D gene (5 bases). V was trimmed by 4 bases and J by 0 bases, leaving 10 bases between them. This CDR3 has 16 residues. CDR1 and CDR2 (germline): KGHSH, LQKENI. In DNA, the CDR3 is TGTGCCAGCTCACAACAGGAGATCTCTGGGGCCAACGTCCTGACTTTC. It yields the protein CASSQQEISGANVLTF.